The 9 T cell receptor beta chains below all came from one sample that was sequenced in a study of T-cell reconstitution after alpha-beta-depleted transplantation in children. Construction of the TCRbeta library involved unique molecular identifiers. TCRdb reprocessed the PCR reads with MiXCR, giving one entry per CDR3 protein. The sample has about 190,000 distinct CDR3 sequences; roughly 7.5% are singletons. Sequences were derived from PBMCs from the stem cell graft donor, sampled from the stem cell graft. The source is a human donor who donated a stem cell graft to a child with Wiskott-Aldrich syndrome.

This clonotype has ten or more counts. This chain joins TRBV6-1 and TRBJ2-1; D not resolved. V lost 7 bases and J lost 15, with 10 bases in between. Per the germline V gene, CDR1 is MNHNS and CDR2 is SASEGT. The CDR3 loop spans 9 amino acids. The CDR3: CASNYRLFF. The CDR3 DNA follows: TGTGCCAGCAACTACCGCTTGTTCTTC.

This clonotype was detected a few times. This chain connects TRBV4-3 to TRBJ2-1; maybe TRBD1 (7 bases). The CDR3 has 16 residues. The ends were cut back, 3 bases at V and 2 bases at J, with 14 bases in the middle. CDR1 and CDR2 (germline): LGHNA, YSLEER. This CDR3 reads CASSQGEDRPYNEQFF. Written as DNA, the CDR3 is TGCGCCAGCAGCCAGGGGGAGGACAGGCCCTACAATGAGCAGTTCTTC.

This clonotype has at least ten counts. The chain has TRBV12-3 or TRBV12-4 and TRBJ2-3, with 7 nucleotides matching TRBD1. With 5 bases clipped from V and 1 base from J, the junction kept 6 bases outside the gene matches. The CDR3 has 15 residues. The CDR3 protein is CASSPRQGGTDTQYF. As DNA, the CDR3 is TGTGCCAGCAGTCCGAGACAGGGAGGCACAGATACGCAGTATTTT.

This clonotype was observed at least ten times. The chain links TRBV12-3 or TRBV12-4 to TRBJ2-3; TRBD2 matches 8 bases. The CDR3 loop spans 14 amino acids. V was clipped by 6 bases and J by 2 bases; unmatched bases: 4. The CDR3 loop is CASRIAGTTDTQYF. The DNA of the CDR3 is TGTGCCAGCAGAATAGCGGGGACCACAGATACGCAGTATTTT.

This clonotype was counted between two and nine times. The chain joins TRBV3-1 to TRBJ2-1, with D perhaps matching TRBD1 (6 bases). The CDR3 covers 15 residues. V lost 0 bases and J lost 4, with 10 bases in between. Germline values: CDR1 LGHDT, CDR2 YNNKEL (reference sequence). The chain's CDR3 is CASSQDPRGYNEQFF. In nucleotides, the CDR3 is TGTGCCAGCAGCCAAGACCCCAGGGGTTACAATGAGCAGTTCTTC.

This clonotype was recorded at least ten times. The chain joins TRBV20-1 to TRBJ1-5; 8 nucleotides line up with TRBD1. From germline, CDR1 is DFQATT and CDR2 SNEGSKA (reference sequence). The V segment lost 5 bases and the J segment 2 bases; nucleotides outside the gene matches: 8. This CDR3 spans 15 amino acids. The CDR3 region is CSALGRGRGNQPQHF. The DNA of the CDR3 is TGCAGTGCTTTAGGCAGGGGGCGCGGCAATCAGCCCCAGCATTTT.

This clonotype was seen at least ten times. V is TRBV12-3 or TRBV12-4 and J is TRBJ2-3, with D perhaps TRBD1 or TRBD2 (5 bases each). Trimming shortened V by 3 bases and J by 6 bases, and 16 bases separated the two germline ends. CDR3 size: 15 residues. CDR3 region: CASSLSSARADTQYF. DNA of the CDR3: TGTGCCAGCAGTTTGAGTAGCGCCAGGGCCGATACGCAGTATTTT.

In this sample, this clonotype turned up many times. As the CDR3 is not closed by the conserved phenylalanine or tryptophan, this likely results from a read error. Because the CDR3's place on the DNA is in doubt, the DNA is left out and the CDR3 is given as listed by TCRdb. The CDR3 spells CSARSGGFVGL. The chain combines TRBV20-1 with TRBJ2-5; TRBD2, the table's D call, lacks a check against the DNA. 11 amino acids form the CDR3, both terminal residues included. Looked up from germline, CDR1 is DFQATT and CDR2 is SNEGSKA (reference sequence).

This clonotype occurred many times. This chain joins TRBV11-2 and TRBJ2-7; D is ambiguous. From germline, CDR1 is SGHAT and CDR2 FQNNGV. V shed 5 bases and J shed 6 bases, with 14 bases lying between them. The CDR3 loop spans 13 amino acids. For the CDR3, the DNA is TGTGCCAGCAGCCCCCGCCCAGACGGCGAGCAGTACTTC. Encoded protein: CASSPRPDGEQYF.